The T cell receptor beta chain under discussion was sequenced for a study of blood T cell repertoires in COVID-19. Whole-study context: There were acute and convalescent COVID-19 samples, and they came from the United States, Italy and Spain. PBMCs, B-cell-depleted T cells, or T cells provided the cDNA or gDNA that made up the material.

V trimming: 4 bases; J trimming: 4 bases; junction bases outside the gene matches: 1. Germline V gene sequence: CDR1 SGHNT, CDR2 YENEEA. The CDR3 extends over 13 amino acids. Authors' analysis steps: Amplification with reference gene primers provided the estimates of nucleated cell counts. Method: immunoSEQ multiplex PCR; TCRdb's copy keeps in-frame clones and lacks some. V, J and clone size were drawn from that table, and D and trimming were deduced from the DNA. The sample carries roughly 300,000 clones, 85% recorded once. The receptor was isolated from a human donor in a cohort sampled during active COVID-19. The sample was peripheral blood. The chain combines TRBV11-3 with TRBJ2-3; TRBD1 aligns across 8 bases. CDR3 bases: TGTGCCAGCAGCTGGGACAGGTCAGATACGCAGTATTTT. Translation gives CASSWDRSDTQYF.